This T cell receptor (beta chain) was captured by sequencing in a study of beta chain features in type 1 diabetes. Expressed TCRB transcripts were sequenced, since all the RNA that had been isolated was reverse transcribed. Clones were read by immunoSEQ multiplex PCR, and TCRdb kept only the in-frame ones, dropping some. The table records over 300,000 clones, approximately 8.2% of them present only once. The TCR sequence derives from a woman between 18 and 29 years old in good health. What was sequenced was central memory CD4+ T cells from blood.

CDR3 protein: CASSLGAYTDTQYF. The CDR3 nucleotides read TGTGCCAGCAGCTTAGGGGCCTACACAGATACGCAGTATTTT. The J gene is TRBJ2-3, the V gene TRBV7-2; no clear D. CDR3 length: 14 amino acids. From germline, CDR1 is SGHTA and CDR2 FQGNSA. With 1 base removed from V and 2 bases from J, the gap between germline ends came to 7 bases. The variable domain in full, with the rest retrieved from reference TRBV7-2 and TRBJ2-3, is GAGVSQSPSNKVTEKGKDVELRCDPISGHTALYWYRQSLGQGLEFLIYFQGNSAPDKSGLPSDRFSAERTGGSVSTLTIQRTQQEDSAVYLCASSLGAYTDTQYFGPGTRLTVL.